This entry lists 30 T cell receptor beta chains sequenced from one sample in a study of cytomegalovirus exposure and HLA in healthy donors. PCR used 60 Vbeta primers and 13 Jbeta primers. Generated by immunoSEQ multiplex PCR, the TCRdb table keeps only in-frame clones and is missing some. The data hold around 130,000 clones, with around 75% observed a single time. The sequenced material came from PBMCs. The receptors were gathered from a man in his thirties or forties in good health and CMV-seronegative.

CDR3 loop: CASSQIKIISYEQYF. The CDR3 DNA sequence: TGTGCCAGCAGTCAGATCAAAATTATCTCCTACGAGCAGTACTTC. This chain uses TRBV28 with TRBJ2-7; no reliable D call. Germline assignment: CDR1 MDHEN and CDR2 SYDVKM. The CDR3 runs to 15 residues. Trimming removed 5 bases at V and 0 bases at J, with 14 bases between.

The chain joins TRBV7-8 to TRBJ1-5, with D perhaps matching TRBD1 (5 bases). The ends were cut back, 2 bases at V and 3 bases at J, with 17 bases in the middle. Germline lookup yields CDR1 SGHVS and CDR2 FQNEAQ. The CDR3 extends over 17 amino acids. CDR3 DNA: TGTGCCAGCAGCTTAATTGGGGCTCGGGGGACCAATCAGCCCCAGCATTTT. Its translation: CASSLIGARGTNQPQHF.

This clone was recorded only once. The chain combines TRBV7-2 with TRBJ1-1; tentative D call: TRBD1 (5 bases). V dropped 5 bases and J dropped 0 bases, with 19 bases sitting between them. Germline V gene lookup returns CDR1 SGHTA and CDR2 FQGNSA. The CDR3 loop spans 17 amino acids. The CDR3 is CASSRRNYRNMNTEAFF. The CDR3 DNA reads TGTGCCAGCAGCCGACGAAATTACAGGAACATGAACACTGAAGCTTTCTTT.

V gene TRBV5-1 combines with J gene TRBJ2-7, with 8 positions matching TRBD1. Losses at the gene ends were 5 bases for V and 5 bases for J; bases not matched to a gene: 3. CDR1 is SGHRS and CDR2 is YFSETQ in the germline V gene. There are 12 residues in the CDR3. CDR3 amino acids: CASRDRVNEQYF. CDR3 DNA sequence: TGCGCCAGCAGGGACAGGGTCAACGAGCAGTACTTC. The whole variable domain, filled in from reference TRBV5-1 and TRBJ2-7, reads KAGVTQTPRYLIKTRGQQVTLSCSPISGHRSVSWYQQTPGQGLQFLFEYFSETQRNKGNFPGRFSGRQFSNSRSEMNVSTLELGDSALYLCASRDRVNEQYFGPGTRLTVT.

The chain couples TRBV10-3 to TRBJ2-1; TRBD2 matches 15 bases. This CDR3 contains 15 residues. V lost 2 bases and J lost 8; bases outside the gene matches: 1. Germline V gene lookup returns CDR1 ENHRY and CDR2 SYGVKD. CDR3 residues: CAISEGTSGRYEQFF. CDR3 nucleotides: TGTGCCATCAGTGAGGGGACTAGCGGGAGGTATGAGCAGTTCTTC.

This clone was observed a few times. The CDR3 coding sequence is TGTGCCAGCAGCGAAGGGGTGGGGGCGAATCTGGGCACTTTCTTT. Residues: CASSEGVGANLGTFF. The genes are TRBV9 and TRBJ1-1, with a possible D match to TRBD1 (6 bases). Germline V gene data show CDR1 as SGDLS and CDR2 as YYNGEE. V lost 3 bases, J lost 12 bases, and 24 bases lay in between. The CDR3 length is 15 residues.

The DNA of the CDR3 is TGCGCCAGCAGCCACCAGGACAGGGGCTTGGAAAAACTGTTTTTT. This codes for CASSHQDRGLEKLFF. V usage is TRBV4-1 and J usage is TRBJ1-4, with 9 bases aligning to TRBD1. The CDR3 spans 15 residues. CDR1 MGHRA and CDR2 YSYEKL come from the germline V gene. V trimming: 3 bases; J trimming: 8 bases; junction bases outside the gene matches: 7.

The chain recombines TRBV25-1 with TRBJ2-2; 7 bases align to TRBD2. V shed 3 bases, J shed 0 bases, and the junction held 10 bases outside the gene matches. Germline CDR1 MGHDK, CDR2 SYGVNS. The CDR3 sequence is 18 residues long. The CDR3 nucleotides are TGTGCCAGCAGTGATTCCGTGTGGCGGGAGCCGAACACCGGGGAGCTGTTTTTT. Its protein product is CASSDSVWREPNTGELFF.

This clone was detected a few times. The chain employs TRBV7-8 and TRBJ2-3, with D perhaps TRBD1 (6 bases). Germline loops: CDR1 SGHVS, CDR2 FQNEAQ. This CDR3 is built from 14 residues. Deletions cut 3 bases from V and 0 bases from J, with 7 bases between. The CDR3 DNA follows: TGTGCCAGCAGCTTCACAGGGAGCACAGATACGCAGTATTTT. Protein sequence: CASSFTGSTDTQYF. Using reference TRBV7-8 and TRBJ2-3 for the parts outside the CDR3, the full variable domain is GAGVSQSPRYKVAKRGQDVALRCDPISGHVSLFWYQQALGQGPEFLTYFQNEAQLDKSGLPSDRFFAERPEGSVSTLKIQRTQQEDSAVYLCASSFTGSTDTQYFGPGTRLTVL.

This clone was seen a few times. The chain combines TRBV11-3 with TRBJ1-3; D might be TRBD1 (5 bases). Trimming stripped 5 bases from V and 0 bases from J, with 11 bases between. The CDR3 has 15 residues. CDR1 is SGHNT and CDR2 is YENEEA in the germline V gene. The CDR3 nucleotides read TGTGCCAGCAGCCCCGACAGTATCTCTGGAAACACCATATATTTT. The encoded protein is CASSPDSISGNTIYF.

The chain recombines TRBV7-6 with TRBJ2-1; possible D gene TRBD2, 8 bases. The germline V and J ends were trimmed by 5 bases and 6 bases, with 14 bases remaining between them. The CDR3 is 14 amino acids. Germline V CDR1 and CDR2: SGHVS, FNYEAQ. In nucleotides, the CDR3 is TGTGCCAGCAGCGACAGGGCGGGGGGCAATGAGCAGTTCTTC. Residues: CASSDRAGGNEQFF.

The chain recombines TRBV27 with TRBJ2-1; 9 bases fit TRBD2. V was pared by 5 bases and J by 3 bases, with 11 bases of the junction left unmatched. Germline loops: CDR1 MNHEY, CDR2 SMNVEV (reference sequence). The CDR3 spans 17 residues. The CDR3 bases are TGTGCCAGCAGTCCAAAAAATAGCGGGAGAGGCTACAATGAGCAGTTCTTC. Its translation is CASSPKNSGRGYNEQFF.

This clone appeared a few times. This sequence joins TRBV19 and TRBJ1-5; possibly TRBD1 for D (5 bases). CDR3 length equals 13 residues. From germline, CDR1 is LNHDA and CDR2 SQIVND (reference sequence). V gave up 7 bases and J gave up 5 bases, with 12 bases separating them. CDR3 sequence: CASTRQGYQPQHF. CDR3 DNA sequence: TGTGCCAGTACCCGTCAGGGCTATCAGCCCCAGCATTTT. The full variable domain, its missing parts supplied by reference TRBV19 and TRBJ1-5, is DGGITQSPKYLFRKEGQNVTLSCEQNLNHDAMYWYRQDPGQGLRLIYYSQIVNDFQKGDIAEGYSVSREKKESFPLTVTSAQKNPTAFYLCASTRQGYQPQHFGDGTRLSIL.

The rearrangement links TRBV28 to TRBJ1-1, with D unresolved. CDR1 and CDR2 (germline): MDHEN, SYDVKM. This CDR3 region has 12 residues. V lost 4 bases and J 1 base, leaving 4 bases between the germline ends. Written as DNA, the CDR3 is TGTGCCAGCAGTTACAGGAACACTGAAGCTTTCTTT. Translation: CASSYRNTEAFF.

The V gene is TRBV5-1, the J gene TRBJ2-5; 8 bases agree with TRBD2. Germline values: CDR1 SGHRS, CDR2 YFSETQ. CDR3 length: 15 amino acids. The ends lost 0 bases at V and 5 bases at J; junction bases unmatched: 6. The CDR3 is CASSLALGGEETQYF. In DNA, the CDR3 is TGCGCCAGCAGCTTGGCCCTCGGGGGGGAGGAGACCCAGTACTTC. The variable domain in full, completed from reference TRBV5-1 and TRBJ2-5, reads KAGVTQTPRYLIKTRGQQVTLSCSPISGHRSVSWYQQTPGQGLQFLFEYFSETQRNKGNFPGRFSGRQFSNSRSEMNVSTLELGDSALYLCASSLALGGEETQYFGPGTRLLVL.

The rearrangement joins TRBV4-1 to TRBJ2-2; 8 bases fit TRBD1. The CDR3 runs 16 residues. Germline values: CDR1 MGHRA, CDR2 YSYEKL. The trim removed 2 bases at V and 2 bases at J, leaving 4 bases unmatched. CDR3 coding DNA: TGCGCCAGCAGCCAAAGCGGACAGGGTAACACCGGGGAGCTGTTTTTT. This codes for CASSQSGQGNTGELFF.

This chain links TRBV30 with TRBJ1-6; the match to TRBD1 covers 7 bases. CDR3 length: 17 residues. The germline CDR1 and CDR2 sequences are GTSNPN and SVGIG (reference sequence). With 1 base clipped from V and 6 bases from J, the junction kept 12 bases outside the gene matches. The CDR3 spells CAWSAVQGRFGNSPLHF. DNA of the CDR3: TGTGCCTGGAGTGCCGTACAGGGGCGATTTGGTAATTCACCCCTCCACTTT.

DNA for the CDR3: TGTGCCAGCAGCCCAGCTGAATCGCAGGGGAGTGGGACCCAGTACTTC. Amino acids: CASSPAESQGSGTQYF. V and J are TRBV5-4 and TRBJ2-5; TRBD1 might be the D (6 bases). Germline-derived CDR1 and CDR2 are SGHNT and YYREEE (reference sequence). Deletions cut 4 bases from V and 7 bases from J, with 23 bases between. This CDR3 has 16 amino acids.

The chain uses TRBV21-1 and TRBJ1-4. TRBV21-1 is reported as a pseudogene. The CDR3 sequence is 12 residues long. The CDR3 here is CASSKLRRKLFF. CDR3 DNA sequence: TGTGCCAGCAGCAAACTACGTAGAAAACTGTTTTTT.

Details on this clone: Other DNA sequences from this sample encode an identical CDR3 as well. The rearrangement joins TRBV29-1 to TRBJ1-1; no clear D. Germline V lookup: CDR1 SQVTM, CDR2 ANQGSEA. The CDR3 length is 12 residues. V lost 6 bases, J lost 1 base, and 9 bases lay in between. The CDR3 nucleotides are TGCAGCGTAGCACGGGGGAACACTGAAGCTTTCTTT. Translation: CSVARGNTEAFF.

The rearrangement links TRBV28 to TRBJ2-3, with D hard to call. The germline V and J ends were trimmed by 6 bases and 6 bases, with 10 bases remaining between them. The CDR3 covers 12 residues. The germline V gene encodes CDR1 MDHEN and CDR2 SYDVKM. The CDR3 region has the DNA TGTGCCAGCAGCGTCGAGCCCGATACGCAGTATTTT. It encodes CASSVEPDTQYF.

This chain links TRBV28 with TRBJ2-3; D unresolved. The germline V gene has CDR1 MDHEN and CDR2 SYDVKM. This CDR3 is built from 15 residues. V dropped 6 bases and J dropped 0 bases, with 13 bases sitting between them. The CDR3 here is CASSLGGSSTDTQYF. The CDR3 DNA follows: TGTGCCAGCAGCCTCGGTGGTTCTAGCACAGATACGCAGTATTTT.

The V and J genes are TRBV7-9 and TRBJ1-2; 11 bases agree with TRBD1. The CDR3 spans 15 residues. V gave up 1 base and J gave up 5 bases; unmatched junction bases: 3. Germline CDR1 and CDR2: SEHNR and FQNEAQ (reference sequence). The CDR3 protein is CASSLGGQGAYGYTF. DNA of the CDR3: TGTGCCAGCAGCTTAGGAGGACAGGGGGCGTATGGCTACACCTTC.

The chain employs TRBV27 and TRBJ2-3, with 14 positions matching TRBD2. Per the germline V gene, CDR1 is MNHEY and CDR2 is SMNVEV (reference sequence). The CDR3 spans 14 residues. V shed 10 bases, J shed 7 bases, and the junction held 7 bases outside the gene matches. The CDR3 bases are TGTGCCACCTGGACTAGCGGGGGGTCATATACGCAGTATTTT. Its translation is CATWTSGGSYTQYF.

The J gene is TRBJ1-3, the V gene TRBV6-1; D is uncertain. CDR1 and CDR2 (germline): MNHNS, SASEGT. This CDR3 is 15 amino acids long. V dropped 2 bases and J dropped 0 bases, with 8 bases sitting between them. CDR3 coding DNA: TGTGCCAGCAGTGAAATGAACTTCTCTGGAAACACCATATATTTT. This sequence encodes CASSEMNFSGNTIYF.

The J gene is TRBJ2-5, the V gene TRBV27; 11 bases fit TRBD2. Trimming took 7 bases from V and 3 from J; bases not matched to a gene: 10. The CDR3 loop spans 16 amino acids. The V gene's germline CDR1 is MNHEY and CDR2 SMNVEV (reference sequence). For the CDR3, the DNA is TGTGCCAGCACCAAGGCGGGACTAGCGGATAAAGAGACCCAGTACTTC. It specifies CASTKAGLADKETQYF.

The chain recombines TRBV5-1 with TRBJ2-3, with 7 bases fitting TRBD1. Germline CDR1 and CDR2: SGHRS and YFSETQ. The CDR3 covers 15 residues. Trimming at V came to 5 bases and at J to 4 bases, leaving 10 bases not matched to a gene. The DNA for the CDR3 is TGCGCCAGCAGGCTTCCGGGACAGTGGGCAGATACGCAGTATTTT. Translated: CASRLPGQWADTQYF.

V usage is TRBV7-8 and J usage is TRBJ1-6, with a tentative D call TRBD1 (6 bases). Trimming left V 7 bases short and J 10 bases short, with 20 bases between. CDR3 length: 15 amino acids. Germline CDR1 SGHVS, CDR2 FQNEAQ. CDR3 sequence (DNA): TGTGCCAGCACCACCCCGTCTGCAGGGGAATCACCCCTCCACTTT. This sequence encodes CASTTPSAGESPLHF.

This clone has only a few counts. The V and J genes are TRBV18 and TRBJ2-1, with D hard to call. This CDR3 is built from 13 residues. Trimming left V 3 bases short and J 5 bases short, with 8 bases between. Germline CDR1 reads KGHSH; CDR2 reads LQKENI. As DNA, the CDR3 is TGTGCCAGCTCACCTCTAACGGACAATGAGCAGTTCTTC. Its translation: CASSPLTDNEQFF.

V is TRBV4-1 and J is TRBJ2-3, with 7 bases fitting TRBD1. The ends lost 0 bases at V and 0 bases at J; junction bases unmatched: 15. Germline V CDR1 and CDR2: MGHRA, YSYEKL. This CDR3 is built from 20 residues. For the CDR3, the DNA is TGCGCCAGCAGCCAAGATCGGCAGGTGGGACAGAGCTCTAGCACAGATACGCAGTATTTT. This sequence encodes CASSQDRQVGQSSSTDTQYF.